This T cell receptor beta chain is from a study of T cell responses to AZD1222 COVID-19 vaccine. Regarding the study as a whole: No repertoire was sampled before or during the peak T cell response, only after it. Spike was spanned by vaccine-associated CD4 TCRs, which were dominant at 160-218 and 743-854. Unmutated variant regions reportedly attract nearly half of all spike-specific TCRs. Spike-specific TCR breadth and depth rose after two AZD1222 doses.

The CDR3 contains 14 residues. Trimming took off 6 bases at V and 7 bases at J, with 13 bases between the two ends. The germline V gene encodes CDR1 MNHEY and CDR2 SVGAGI. Produced via immunoSEQ multiplex PCR; TCRdb's table is partial and in-frame only. This sample has 180,000 or so clones, with roughly nine tenths found just once. Note on this clone: The antigen is not known. The identical CDR3 is also encoded by other nucleotide sequences in the sample.

This chain uses TRBV6-5 with TRBJ1-6, with D possibly TRBD1 on 5 matching bases. The origin of this receptor is an adult in good health. The specimen was peripheral blood, collected on day 0 of AZD1222 vaccination. CDR3: CASRAGTGNSPLHF. CDR3 bases: TGTGCCAGCAGGGCAGGGACGGGGAATTCACCCCTCCACTTT.